This T cell receptor (beta chain) is from a study of blood T cell repertoires in COVID-19. Study summary: Sites in the United States, Italy and Spain provided acute and convalescent COVID-19 samples. Nucleic acid was either cDNA or gDNA, and it came from T cells, B-cell-depleted T cells, or PBMCs.

Per the authors' pipeline: Nucleated cell number was recorded as an estimate derived from reference gene primer amplification. Clones were read by immunoSEQ multiplex PCR, and TCRdb kept only the in-frame ones, dropping some. The DNA gave D and trimming, while V, J and clone size come from that table. This sample has about 200,000 clones, with more than 80% found just once. This CDR3 is 14 amino acids long. Germline values: CDR1 SGHVS, CDR2 FQNEAQ. V gave up 1 base and J gave up 7 bases; unmatched junction bases: 3. The clonotype originates from an elderly woman with acute or convalescent COVID-19. Sequencing was performed on peripheral blood. The rearrangement links TRBV7-8 to TRBJ2-1; 8 nucleotides agree with TRBD1. CDR3 loop: CASSLDRGRNEQFF. DNA of the CDR3: TGTGCCAGCAGCTTAGACAGGGGGAGGAATGAGCAGTTCTTC.